Below are 10 T cell receptor beta chains sequenced from a single sample in a study of T cell responses to AZD1222 COVID-19 vaccine. Repertoires were generated with immunoSEQ multiplex PCR, while TCRdb's copy carries only in-frame clones and drops some. The sample includes 90,000 to 130,000 clones, 70% to 90% seen only once; the top ten take approximately 3%. The sequencing used peripheral blood, collected on day 0 of AZD1222 vaccination. These receptors were collected from an adult in good health.

The rearrangement joins TRBV4-2 to TRBJ1-5, with 10 positions matching TRBD1. V gave up 3 bases and J gave up 7 bases; unmatched junction bases: 9. The CDR3 is made up of 16 amino acids. Germline CDR1 and CDR2: LGHNA and YNFKEQ. In DNA form, the CDR3 reads TGTGCCAGCAGCCATGATACCCGGGACAGGGGACAGCCCCAGCATTTT. Encoded protein: CASSHDTRDRGQPQHF.

The V gene is TRBV28, the J gene TRBJ1-4; the D gene is possibly TRBD1 (5 bases). The V gene lost 5 bases and the J gene lost 7 bases, with 17 bases spanning the gap. The CDR3 sequence is 15 residues long. The germline gives CDR1 MDHEN, CDR2 SYDVKM. CDR3 amino acids: CASSPQVQGAEKLFF. CDR3 nucleotides: TGTGCCAGCAGTCCACAGGTTCAGGGAGCTGAAAAACTGTTTTTT.

This clone has a single count. The chain carries TRBV10-1 and TRBJ2-7; TRBD1 matches 7 bases. The V gene's germline CDR1 is WNHNN and CDR2 SYGVQD (reference sequence). Trimming removed 6 bases from V and 3 bases from J; junction bases left unmatched: 5. This CDR3 spans 13 amino acids. The CDR3, as DNA: TGCGCCAGCAGAAGGACAGGCCGCTACGAGCAGTACTTC. Amino acid sequence: CASRRTGRYEQYF.

V gene TRBV11-3 combines with J gene TRBJ2-3; 7 positions match TRBD2. The CDR3 extends over 16 amino acids. Trimming took 0 bases from V and 6 from J; bases not matched to a gene: 9. Germline-derived CDR1 and CDR2 are SGHNT and YENEEA. The CDR3 protein is CASSLEAGAPGDTQYF. CDR3 sequence (DNA): TGTGCCAGCAGCTTAGAGGCGGGAGCCCCCGGGGATACGCAGTATTTT.

The gene calls are TRBV7-2 and TRBJ2-3; D remains unclear. Trimming took 5 bases from V and 3 from J, leaving 9 bases between them. The CDR3 length is 13 residues. The germline gives CDR1 SGHTA, CDR2 FQGNSA. This chain's CDR3 is CASSLPSTDTQYF. The CDR3 DNA reads as TGTGCCAGCAGCCTACCCTCGACAGATACGCAGTATTTT. Combining the CDR3 with reference TRBV7-2 and TRBJ2-3 gives the whole variable domain GAGVSQSPSNKVTEKGKDVELRCDPISGHTALYWYRQSLGQGLEFLIYFQGNSAPDKSGLPSDRFSAERTGGSVSTLTIQRTQQEDSAVYLCASSLPSTDTQYFGPGTRLTVL.

The chain has TRBV10-1 and TRBJ2-1; TRBD1 matches 8 bases. CDR1 is WNHNN, CDR2 SYGVQD, per germline (reference sequence). V trimming: 2 bases; J trimming: 8 bases; junction bases outside the gene matches: 8. This CDR3 region has 15 residues. CDR3 protein: CASSEARTGSDEQFF. CDR3 nucleotide sequence: TGCGCCAGCAGTGAGGCTAGGACAGGGAGTGATGAGCAGTTCTTC.

The chain couples TRBV5-1 to TRBJ2-1; 7 bases are shared with TRBD2. Trimming removed 0 bases from V and 9 bases from J; junction bases left unmatched: 6. The CDR3 sequence is 14 residues long. Germline CDR1 SGHRS, CDR2 YFSETQ. This chain's CDR3 is CASSLVAAGPEQFF. The CDR3 DNA is TGCGCCAGCAGCTTGGTTGCAGCGGGGCCTGAGCAGTTCTTC.

This clone occurred a few times. The chain uses TRBV7-9 and TRBJ1-2, with no clear D. V dropped 5 bases and J dropped 8 bases, with 12 bases sitting between them. The CDR3 covers 12 residues. The V gene's germline CDR1 is SEHNR and CDR2 FQNEAQ (reference sequence). The CDR3 DNA follows: TGTGCCAGCAGCCCGATGGATCGAGGCTACACCTTC. As protein: CASSPMDRGYTF.

V usage is TRBV19 and J usage is TRBJ1-5; no definite D call. Trimming left V 7 bases short and J 2 bases short, with 12 bases between. Germline CDR1 LNHDA, CDR2 SQIVND (reference sequence). There are 14 residues in the CDR3. CDR3: CASTYDRGNQPQHF. The CDR3 coding sequence is TGTGCCAGTACATACGACCGCGGCAATCAGCCCCAGCATTTT. The full variable domain, completed using reference TRBV19 and TRBJ1-5, is DGGITQSPKYLFRKEGQNVTLSCEQNLNHDAMYWYRQDPGQGLRLIYYSQIVNDFQKGDIAEGYSVSREKKESFPLTVTSAQKNPTAFYLCASTYDRGNQPQHFGDGTRLSIL.

CDR3 in DNA: TGTGCCAGCAGCACTTTGACTAGGACGAACACCGGGGAGCTGTTTTTT. Protein sequence: CASSTLTRTNTGELFF. The genes are TRBV9 and TRBJ2-2, with D perhaps TRBD2 (6 bases). The CDR3 consists of 16 residues. V was clipped by 4 bases and J by 0 bases, with 13 bases between them. Per the germline V gene, CDR1 is SGDLS and CDR2 is YYNGEE.